Listed below are T cell receptor beta chains from one sample, sequenced in a study of shared clonotypes between healthy human individuals. Assay used: immunoSEQ multiplex PCR; TCRdb lists only in-frame clones, some missing. Here the sample spans under 2,500,000 clones, 95% being singletons. The sequenced sample consisted of naive CD4+ T cells sorted from blood. These receptors came from a man between 18 and 35 years old in good health. CDR3s include the opening cysteine and the closing phenylalanine or tryptophan. The D gene is left open where the match is weak. The size field is filled for only some rows; it gives once, few, many or a size class.

V gene: TRBV19; J gene: TRBJ2-5; clone size: .; CDR3 length: 18; D gene: TRBD2; CDR3 DNA: TGTGCCAGTACCAAGACTAGCGGGGGGGCCGGTATCGGAGAGACCCAGTACTTC; CDR3 protein: CASTKTSGGAGIGETQYF
V gene: TRBV6-6; J gene: TRBJ1-5; clone size: .; CDR3 length: 16; D gene: .; CDR3 DNA: TGTGCCAGCAGTTACTTCGGAAGGGGTGACAATCAGCCCCAGCATTTT; CDR3 protein: CASSYFGRGDNQPQHF
V gene: TRBV6-1; J gene: TRBJ2-3; clone size: .; CDR3 length: 17; D gene: TRBD2; CDR3 DNA: TGTGCCAGCAGTGTCGGGACTAGCGGGGGGGCACCAGATACGCAGTATTTT; CDR3 protein: CASSVGTSGGAPDTQYF
V gene: TRBV2; J gene: TRBJ2-1; clone size: .; CDR3 length: 14; D gene: .; CDR3 DNA: TGTGCCAGCAGCCCGAGGGGGGTCTACAATGAGCAGTTCTTC; CDR3 protein: CASSPRGVYNEQFF
V gene: TRBV5-1; J gene: TRBJ1-6; clone size: .; CDR3 length: 15; D gene: TRBD1; CDR3 DNA: TGCGCCAGCAGCTTGGGACAGGGGAGGAACTCACCCCTCCACTTT; CDR3 protein: CASSLGQGRNSPLHF
V gene: TRBV28; J gene: TRBJ2-1; clone size: .; CDR3 length: 16; D gene: .; CDR3 DNA: TGTGCCAGCAGTCGCCCAGGGTATAGGTTATTGCATGAGCAGTTCTTC; CDR3 protein: CASSRPGYRLLHEQFF
V gene: TRBV5-1; J gene: TRBJ1-2; clone size: .; CDR3 length: 14; D gene: TRBD1; CDR3 DNA: TGCGCCAGCAGCCCGGAGGGCAGGGGGAATGGCTACACCTTC; CDR3 protein: CASSPEGRGNGYTF
V gene: TRBV19; J gene: TRBJ1-1; clone size: .; CDR3 length: 15; D gene: TRBD1; CDR3 DNA: TGTGCCAGTAGTATGGGACAGACTAAAAACACTGAAGCTTTCTTT; CDR3 protein: CASSMGQTKNTEAFF
V gene: TRBV11-2; J gene: TRBJ1-1; clone size: once; CDR3 length: 14; D gene: .; CDR3 DNA: TGTGCCAGCAGCGTTGGACGGGAGAACACTGAAGCTTTCTTT; CDR3 protein: CASSVGRENTEAFF
V gene: TRBV5-6; J gene: TRBJ1-1; clone size: .; CDR3 length: 14; D gene: .; CDR3 DNA: TGTGCCAGCAGCCGAGGGGGGTTTAACACTGAAGCTTTCTTT; CDR3 protein: CASSRGGFNTEAFF
V gene: TRBV5-1; J gene: TRBJ1-4; clone size: once; CDR3 length: 14; D gene: TRBD1; CDR3 DNA: TGCGCCAGCAGCATAGGGACAGGGGATGAAAAACTGTTTTTT; CDR3 protein: CASSIGTGDEKLFF
V gene: TRBV5-6; J gene: TRBJ2-3; clone size: .; CDR3 length: 14; D gene: .; CDR3 DNA: TGTGCCAGCAGCTCCGCCGGGAGCACAGATACGCAGTATTTT; CDR3 protein: CASSSAGSTDTQYF
V gene: TRBV6-6; J gene: TRBJ1-4; clone size: .; CDR3 length: 12; D gene: .; CDR3 DNA: TGTGCCAGCAGTTTGGCGCAGGAAAAACTGTTTTTT; CDR3 protein: CASSLAQEKLFF
V gene: TRBV18; J gene: TRBJ1-2; clone size: .; CDR3 length: 13; D gene: .; CDR3 DNA: TGTGCCAGCTCACAGACGGAGAACTATGGCTACACCTTC; CDR3 protein: CASSQTENYGYTF
V gene: TRBV27; J gene: TRBJ1-3; clone size: .; CDR3 length: 17; D gene: .; CDR3 DNA: TGTGCCAGCAGTCTGCAAAACCCACTAGGACATCGAAACACCATATATTTT; CDR3 protein: CASSLQNPLGHRNTIYF
V gene: TRBV2; J gene: TRBJ1-1; clone size: .; CDR3 length: 11; D gene: .; CDR3 DNA: TGTGCCAGAGCGGACAGTCACGAAGCTTTCTTT; CDR3 protein: CARADSHEAFF
V gene: TRBV2; J gene: TRBJ1-1; clone size: .; CDR3 length: 15; D gene: .; CDR3 DNA: TGTGCCAGCAGTGGACCAGACAGGCAGAACACTGAAGCTTTCTTT; CDR3 protein: CASSGPDRQNTEAFF
V gene: TRBV7-9; J gene: TRBJ2-7; clone size: .; CDR3 length: 17; D gene: TRBD1; CDR3 DNA: TGTGCCAGCAGTCGACGGGCAGGTGGGACAGGGATCGACGAGCAGTACTTC; CDR3 protein: CASSRRAGGTGIDEQYF
V gene: TRBV4-1; J gene: TRBJ2-5; clone size: .; CDR3 length: 14; D gene: .; CDR3 DNA: TGCGCCAGCAGCCGCCTACAGGGTGCGGAGACCCAGTACTTC; CDR3 protein: CASSRLQGAETQYF
V gene: TRBV7-2; J gene: TRBJ1-5; clone size: .; CDR3 length: 15; D gene: .; CDR3 DNA: TGTGCCAGCAGCTTAGATGGGTGGAGCAATCAGCCCCAGCATTTT; CDR3 protein: CASSLDGWSNQPQHF
V gene: TRBV18; J gene: TRBJ1-2; clone size: .; CDR3 length: 13; D gene: .; CDR3 DNA: TGTGCCAGCTCACAAGGGCAGGACTATGGCTACACCTTC; CDR3 protein: CASSQGQDYGYTF
V gene: TRBV6-1; J gene: TRBJ1-2; clone size: .; CDR3 length: 12; D gene: .; CDR3 DNA: TGTGCCAGCTCAGCAGGGGCGGGTGGCTACACCTTC; CDR3 protein: CASSAGAGGYTF
V gene: TRBV10-3; J gene: TRBJ2-1; clone size: .; CDR3 length: 13; D gene: TRBD2; CDR3 DNA: TGTGCCATCGGCTTAGCGGGAGTCAATGAGCAGTTCTTC; CDR3 protein: CAIGLAGVNEQFF
V gene: TRBV18; J gene: TRBJ1-1; clone size: .; CDR3 length: 13; D gene: .; CDR3 DNA: TGTGCCAGCTCAGCCGTAGGAGGGGCTGAAGCTTTCTTT; CDR3 protein: CASSAVGGAEAFF
V gene: TRBV5-1; J gene: TRBJ2-5; clone size: .; CDR3 length: 13; D gene: .; CDR3 DNA: TGCGCCAGCAGCAACCGGGACGCAGAGACCCAGTACTTC; CDR3 protein: CASSNRDAETQYF
V gene: TRBV7-9; J gene: TRBJ2-2; clone size: .; CDR3 length: 14; D gene: .; CDR3 DNA: TGTGCCATCACAACTGGCCTCCACGCCGGGGAGCTGTTTTTT; CDR3 protein: CAITTGLHAGELFF
V gene: TRBV25-1; J gene: TRBJ1-3; clone size: few; CDR3 length: 14; D gene: .; CDR3 DNA: TGTGCCAGCAGTGATGCAGGCTCTGGAAACACCATATATTTT; CDR3 protein: CASSDAGSGNTIYF
V gene: TRBV18; J gene: TRBJ2-7; clone size: .; CDR3 length: 14; D gene: TRBD1; CDR3 DNA: TGTGCCAGCTCACCGGAGCAGGGGGCAATCGAGCAGTACTTC; CDR3 protein: CASSPEQGAIEQYF
V gene: TRBV5-1; J gene: TRBJ1-4; clone size: .; CDR3 length: 15; D gene: TRBD1; CDR3 DNA: TGCGCCAGCAGCTTGACAGGGGAGTCGGATGAAAAACTGTTTTTT; CDR3 protein: CASSLTGESDEKLFF
V gene: TRBV5-1; J gene: TRBJ1-5; clone size: .; CDR3 length: 14; D gene: .; CDR3 DNA: TGCGCCAGCAGCTTGGGACTTAGCAATCAGCCCCAGCATTTT; CDR3 protein: CASSLGLSNQPQHF
V gene: TRBV27; J gene: TRBJ1-4; clone size: .; CDR3 length: 17; D gene: TRBD1; CDR3 DNA: TGTGCCAGCAGTCCCCGGGACAGGGGCCGGAGTAATGAAAAACTGTTTTTT; CDR3 protein: CASSPRDRGRSNEKLFF
V gene: TRBV6-5; J gene: TRBJ1-5; clone size: few; CDR3 length: 14; D gene: .; CDR3 DNA: TGTGCCAGCAGTTTCATTTTTGGAGGTCAGCCCCAGCATTTT; CDR3 protein: CASSFIFGGQPQHF
V gene: TRBV5-1; J gene: TRBJ2-5; clone size: once; CDR3 length: 16; D gene: TRBD2; CDR3 DNA: TGCGCCAGCAGCTTTTCTAGCGGGGGGCAGGGAGAGACCCAGTACTTC; CDR3 protein: CASSFSSGGQGETQYF
V gene: TRBV10-3; J gene: TRBJ2-1; clone size: .; CDR3 length: 15; D gene: TRBD2; CDR3 DNA: TGTGCCATCAGTGAGTCGGCTAGCGGGGTGAATGAGCAGTTCTTC; CDR3 protein: CAISESASGVNEQFF
V gene: TRBV5-4; J gene: TRBJ1-6; clone size: .; CDR3 length: 14; D gene: .; CDR3 DNA: TGTGCCAGCAGCCAAGACAGGATTAATTCACCCCTCCACTTT; CDR3 protein: CASSQDRINSPLHF
V gene: TRBV19; J gene: TRBJ2-7; clone size: .; CDR3 length: 15; D gene: TRBD2; CDR3 DNA: TGTGCCAGTAGTAGACTAGCGGGGCTTTCCTACGAGCAGTACTTC; CDR3 protein: CASSRLAGLSYEQYF
V gene: TRBV7-9; J gene: TRBJ1-2; clone size: .; CDR3 length: 15; D gene: TRBD1; CDR3 DNA: TGTGCCAGCAGCTCAACGCAGGGGGCGGCCTATGGCTACACCTTC; CDR3 protein: CASSSTQGAAYGYTF
V gene: TRBV5-1; J gene: TRBJ1-1; clone size: .; CDR3 length: 14; D gene: TRBD1; CDR3 DNA: TGCGCCAGCAGGTCCGGGACAGGGATATCTGAAGCTTTCTTT; CDR3 protein: CASRSGTGISEAFF
V gene: TRBV2; J gene: TRBJ2-1; clone size: .; CDR3 length: 18; D gene: .; CDR3 DNA: TGTGCCAGCAGTGAAGCGCTTCGGCGGCTAGCTTCCTACAATGAGCAGTTCTTC; CDR3 protein: CASSEALRRLASYNEQFF
V gene: TRBV30; J gene: TRBJ2-1; clone size: .; CDR3 length: 15; D gene: TRBD2; CDR3 DNA: TGTGCCTGGAGTAGACTAGCGGGATTCTTAGATGAGCAGTTCTTC; CDR3 protein: CAWSRLAGFLDEQFF
V gene: TRBV6-1; J gene: TRBJ1-1; clone size: .; CDR3 length: 17; D gene: TRBD1; CDR3 DNA: TGTGCCAGCAGTGAAGGGGACAGGGGGATCGGGAACACTGAAGCTTTCTTT; CDR3 protein: CASSEGDRGIGNTEAFF
V gene: TRBV4-2; J gene: TRBJ2-3; clone size: .; CDR3 length: 16; D gene: .; CDR3 DNA: TGTGCCAGCAGCCAAGTGGCAGGGGTGCGAACAGATACGCAGTATTTT; CDR3 protein: CASSQVAGVRTDTQYF
V gene: TRBV20-1; J gene: TRBJ2-7; clone size: .; CDR3 length: 10; D gene: .; CDR3 DNA: TGCAGTGCTACAGGGATCGAGCAGTACTTC; CDR3 protein: CSATGIEQYF
V gene: TRBV30; J gene: TRBJ1-5; clone size: .; CDR3 length: 14; D gene: .; CDR3 DNA: TGTGCCTGGAGTGTAAGGCCGAACAATCAGCCCCAGCATTTT; CDR3 protein: CAWSVRPNNQPQHF
V gene: TRBV5-5; J gene: TRBJ1-2; clone size: .; CDR3 length: 13; D gene: .; CDR3 DNA: TGTGCCAGCAGCGGACCTAAACTTTATGGCTACACCTTC; CDR3 protein: CASSGPKLYGYTF
V gene: TRBV6-5; J gene: TRBJ2-6; clone size: .; CDR3 length: 15; D gene: .; CDR3 DNA: TGTGCCAGCAGCCTCCAAGGTTCTGGGGCCAACGTCCTGACTTTC; CDR3 protein: CASSLQGSGANVLTF
V gene: TRBV4-1; J gene: TRBJ2-7; clone size: .; CDR3 length: 15; D gene: TRBD1; CDR3 DNA: TGCGCCAGCAGCCAGCCCCGGGACAGGGGGCGCGAGCAGTACTTC; CDR3 protein: CASSQPRDRGREQYF
V gene: TRBV6-5; J gene: TRBJ2-3; clone size: .; CDR3 length: 15; D gene: .; CDR3 DNA: TGTGCCAGCAGTTACGGGCAGGGCCCCACAGATACGCAGTATTTT; CDR3 protein: CASSYGQGPTDTQYF
V gene: TRBV6-6; J gene: TRBJ1-6; clone size: .; CDR3 length: 13; D gene: .; CDR3 DNA: TGTGCCAGCAGTCAGGGGAGGGAATCACCCCTCCACTTT; CDR3 protein: CASSQGRESPLHF
V gene: TRBV28; J gene: TRBJ2-7; clone size: .; CDR3 length: 15; D gene: TRBD1; CDR3 DNA: TGTGCCAGCAGTCCGGGGACAGCACCTCCCCACGAGCAGTACTTC; CDR3 protein: CASSPGTAPPHEQYF
V gene: TRBV10-3; J gene: TRBJ1-2; clone size: few; CDR3 length: 11; D gene: .; CDR3 DNA: TGTGCCATCAGTGACAACTATGGCTACACCTTC; CDR3 protein: CAISDNYGYTF
V gene: TRBV18; J gene: TRBJ1-4; clone size: .; CDR3 length: 17; D gene: .; CDR3 DNA: TGTGCCAGCTCCCCCATTAGTGGGACTGCAACTAATGAAAAACTGTTTTTT; CDR3 protein: CASSPISGTATNEKLFF
V gene: TRBV19; J gene: TRBJ2-7; clone size: .; CDR3 length: 13; D gene: TRBD1; CDR3 DNA: TGTGCCAGTAGTCCGGGACAGGGGGACGAGCAGTACTTC; CDR3 protein: CASSPGQGDEQYF
V gene: TRBV11-3; J gene: TRBJ2-4; clone size: .; CDR3 length: 17; D gene: .; CDR3 DNA: TGTGCCAGCAGCTTCGGAGGGCAGGGGGTAACCAAAAACATTCAGTACTTC; CDR3 protein: CASSFGGQGVTKNIQYF
V gene: TRBV6-6; J gene: TRBJ1-6; clone size: .; CDR3 length: 16; D gene: .; CDR3 DNA: TGTGCCAGCAGTTACTACGGGGGGGCCTATAATTCACCCCTCCACTTT; CDR3 protein: CASSYYGGAYNSPLHF
V gene: TRBV28; J gene: TRBJ1-1; clone size: .; CDR3 length: 14; D gene: .; CDR3 DNA: TGTGCCAGCAGTTCTGGGAGTCTGAACACTGAAGCTTTCTTT; CDR3 protein: CASSSGSLNTEAFF
V gene: TRBV5-6; J gene: TRBJ2-3; clone size: .; CDR3 length: 15; D gene: TRBD2; CDR3 DNA: TGTGCCAGCAGCTTTCTAGCGGGAGGGCCAGATACGCAGTATTTT; CDR3 protein: CASSFLAGGPDTQYF
V gene: TRBV29-1; J gene: TRBJ2-5; clone size: .; CDR3 length: 13; D gene: .; CDR3 DNA: TGCAGCGTTAGTCCAGTGGGAGGAGAGACCCAGTACTTC; CDR3 protein: CSVSPVGGETQYF
V gene: TRBV6-1; J gene: TRBJ1-5; clone size: .; CDR3 length: 19; D gene: TRBD1; CDR3 DNA: TGTGCCAGCAGGGAAGGAGCAGGGGGCGCGAAGGGGCAAAATCAGCCCCAGCATTTT; CDR3 protein: CASREGAGGAKGQNQPQHF
V gene: TRBV2; J gene: TRBJ2-2; clone size: .; CDR3 length: 15; D gene: TRBD1; CDR3 DNA: TGTGCCAGCAGAGAGACAGGGGTGATCCCCGGGGAGCTGTTTTTT; CDR3 protein: CASRETGVIPGELFF